These 17 T cell receptor beta chains were sequenced from one sample in a study of cytomegalovirus exposure and HLA in healthy donors. The PCR was carried out with 60 Vbeta primers and 13 Jbeta primers. Some clones are missing from TCRdb's copy, which holds only in-frame ones; the method was immunoSEQ multiplex PCR. There are 150,000 to 200,000 clones in the sample; 82% occur only once, and 1.7% lies in the top ten. Sequencing was carried out using PBMCs. The receptor set was obtained from a young woman in good health and CMV-seronegative.

The gene calls are TRBV27 and TRBJ1-2, with a tentative D call TRBD1 (5 bases). The CDR3 consists of 14 residues. Germline lookup yields CDR1 MNHEY and CDR2 SMNVEV (reference sequence). V lost 5 bases and J 4 bases, leaving 14 bases between the germline ends. The DNA for the CDR3 is TGTGCCAGCAGTGAAAGGGGTTTTGGCTATGGCTACACCTTC. Amino acids: CASSERGFGYGYTF.

CDR3: CASSERQVHEQYV. CDR3 nucleotide sequence: TGTGCCAGCAGTGAACGACAAGTCCACGAGCAGTACGTC. The gene calls are TRBV2 and TRBJ2-7; D unresolved. The germline CDR1 and CDR2 sequences are SNHLY and FYNNEI. Trimming cost V 2 bases and J 5 bases, with 10 bases left between them. The CDR3 runs 13 residues.

This clone was seen just once. V is TRBV11-2 and J is TRBJ2-5; 10 bases agree with TRBD1. Germline values: CDR1 SGHAT, CDR2 FQNNGV. CDR3 length: 15 amino acids. Trimming took 3 bases from V and 5 from J; bases not matched to a gene: 6. CDR3 nucleotide sequence: TGTGCCAGCAGCTTCCGACAGGGGGCAAGGGAGACCCAGTACTTC. This encodes CASSFRQGARETQYF.

V is TRBV7-2 and J is TRBJ2-5, with 11 bases aligning to TRBD2. CDR1 is SGHTA and CDR2 is FQGNSA in the germline V gene. CDR3 length: 16 amino acids. V lost 3 bases, J lost 3 bases, and 6 bases stayed unmatched. The CDR3, as DNA: TGTGCCAGCAGCTTGCCCGGGACTAGCGGCGAAGAGACCCAGTACTTC. Amino acid sequence: CASSLPGTSGEETQYF.

The chain couples TRBV7-2 to TRBJ2-1, with 7 bases matching TRBD2. Germline V lookup: CDR1 SGHTA, CDR2 FQGNSA. The CDR3 contains 18 residues. V dropped 0 bases and J dropped 3; count of bases not matched to a gene: 11. The CDR3 DNA reads as TGTGCCAGCAGCTTAGCTAGCTTTGCTAGCGGACGCTACAATGAGCAGTTCTTC. Translating gives CASSLASFASGRYNEQFF.

The V call is TRBV11-3, the J call TRBJ2-5; D is unresolved. The germline V gene encodes CDR1 SGHNT and CDR2 YENEEA. V was pared by 1 base and J by 5 bases, with 8 bases between. The CDR3 consists of 13 residues. DNA of the CDR3: TGTGCCAGCAGCTTAGCGGTGTGGGAGACCCAGTACTTC. Translated: CASSLAVWETQYF.

In its sample, this clone was seen once. The chain uses TRBV15 and TRBJ2-1, with D perhaps TRBD1 (5 bases). CDR1 is LNHNV, CDR2 YYDKDF, per germline (reference sequence). The V gene lost 0 bases and the J gene lost 13 bases, with 13 bases spanning the gap. The CDR3 consists of 13 residues. CDR3 coding DNA: TGTGCCACCAGCAGAGATAGGGGTGGTTCCCAGTTCTTC. This gives the protein CATSRDRGGSQFF.

The genes are TRBV5-1 and TRBJ2-3; 7 bases are a match to TRBD2. The CDR3 has 16 amino acids. The V and J ends lost 4 bases and 2 bases, in that order; junction bases with no gene match: 10. The V gene's germline CDR1 is SGHRS and CDR2 YFSETQ. In DNA form, the CDR3 reads TGCGCCAGCAGCCTACCCAGCGGGACGAACACAGATACGCAGTATTTT. Encoded protein: CASSLPSGTNTDTQYF.

This chain connects TRBV7-9 to TRBJ2-7, with 9 bases fitting TRBD1. Germline V lookup: CDR1 SEHNR, CDR2 FQNEAQ (reference sequence). The CDR3 is made up of 17 amino acids. With 5 bases clipped from V and 3 bases from J, the junction kept 14 bases outside the gene matches. CDR3 DNA sequence: TGTGCCAGCAGCACCGGGACAGGGCCCTTCTCTTTCTACGAGCAGTACTTC. Amino acid sequence: CASSTGTGPFSFYEQYF. Filled out from reference TRBV7-9 and TRBJ2-7, the complete variable domain reads DTGVSQNPRHKITKRGQNVTFRCDPISEHNRLYWYRQTLGQGPEFLTYFQNEAQLEKSRLLSDRFSAERPKGSFSTLEIQRTEQGDSAMYLCASSTGTGPFSFYEQYFGPGTRLTVT.

The chain has TRBV10-3 and TRBJ1-1, with D possibly TRBD1 on 5 matching bases. Germline CDR1 and CDR2: ENHRY and SYGVKD. Trimming removed 1 base from V and 4 bases from J, with 10 bases in between. The CDR3 loop spans 14 amino acids. As DNA, the CDR3 is TGTGCCATCAGTGAGTTATCAGACAGCACTGAAGCTTTCTTT. Its translation is CAISELSDSTEAFF.

The V call is TRBV12-5, the J call TRBJ2-3; 7 bases agree with TRBD1. This CDR3 is 14 amino acids long. Germline CDR1 is LGHNT and CDR2 is FRNRAP. The J segment lost 3 bases and the V segment lost 5 bases, leaving 5 bases of the junction unmatched. CDR3 in DNA: TGTGCTAGTGGTATGGGACAGACGACAGATACGCAGTATTTT. It translates to CASGMGQTTDTQYF.

The gene calls are TRBV27 and TRBJ2-7; TRBD1 matches 8 bases. The CDR3 spans 16 residues. Germline-derived CDR1 and CDR2 are MNHEY and SMNVEV (reference sequence). J was trimmed by 6 bases and V by 4 bases; bases with no gene match: 14. The CDR3 DNA reads TGTGCCAGCAGTTCCCGAGTCAGGGACAGGCGTTCCGAGCAGTACGTC. It codes for CASSSRVRDRRSEQYV.

J is TRBJ1-4 and V is TRBV25-1, with 9 bases matching TRBD1. CDR1 and CDR2 (germline): MGHDK, SYGVNS. The CDR3 is 13 residues long. The V and J ends lost 9 bases and 7 bases, in that order; junction bases with no gene match: 6. CDR3 sequence: CASGTGFSEKLFF. CDR3 DNA: TGTGCCAGTGGGACAGGGTTTAGTGAAAAACTGTTTTTT.

This chain uses TRBV18 with TRBJ2-7, with TRBD1 matching over 9 bases. Germline assignment: CDR1 KGHSH and CDR2 LQKENI. Trimming took 5 bases from V and 5 from J; bases not matched to a gene: 4. The CDR3 runs to 13 residues. CDR3 sequence: CASSSGTGNEQYV. CDR3 DNA sequence: TGTGCCAGCTCATCCGGGACAGGGAACGAGCAGTACGTC.

The chain has TRBV6-4 and TRBJ2-1; D perhaps matches TRBD1 (6 bases). The CDR3 extends over 12 amino acids. The germline CDR1 and CDR2 sequences are MRHNA and SNTAGT. V gave up 3 bases and J gave up 8 bases, with 8 bases separating them. CDR3 DNA sequence: TGTGCCAGCAGTGATACAGGGCATGAGCAGTTCTTC. It yields the protein CASSDTGHEQFF.

This chain links TRBV2 with TRBJ2-2; 9 nucleotides match TRBD2. The CDR3 is made up of 15 amino acids. Per the germline V gene, CDR1 is SNHLY and CDR2 is FYNNEI. V gave up 4 bases and J gave up 6 bases; unmatched junction bases: 6. The CDR3: CASSAGGRVSGELFF. CDR3 bases: TGTGCCAGCAGTGCAGGCGGGAGGGTCTCCGGGGAGCTGTTTTTT.

This chain joins TRBV27 and TRBJ2-2, with no clear D. V shed 3 bases and J shed 1 base, with 3 bases lying between them. This CDR3 is built from 13 residues. The V gene's germline CDR1 is MNHEY and CDR2 SMNVEV (reference sequence). The CDR3 coding sequence is TGTGCCAGCAGTTTTCTGAACACCGGGGAGCTGTTTTTT. It codes for CASSFLNTGELFF.